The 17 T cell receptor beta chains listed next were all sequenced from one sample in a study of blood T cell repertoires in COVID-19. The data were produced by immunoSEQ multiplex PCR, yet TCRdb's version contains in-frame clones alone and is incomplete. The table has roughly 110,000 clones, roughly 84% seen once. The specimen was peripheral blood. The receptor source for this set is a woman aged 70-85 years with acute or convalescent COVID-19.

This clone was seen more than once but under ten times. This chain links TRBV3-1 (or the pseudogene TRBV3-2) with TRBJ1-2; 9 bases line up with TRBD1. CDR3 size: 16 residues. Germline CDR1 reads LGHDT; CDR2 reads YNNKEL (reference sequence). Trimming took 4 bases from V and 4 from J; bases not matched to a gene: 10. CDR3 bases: TGTGCCAGCAGCCTGCCTGGGACAGGGCACCCCTATGGCTACACCTTC. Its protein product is CASSLPGTGHPYGYTF.

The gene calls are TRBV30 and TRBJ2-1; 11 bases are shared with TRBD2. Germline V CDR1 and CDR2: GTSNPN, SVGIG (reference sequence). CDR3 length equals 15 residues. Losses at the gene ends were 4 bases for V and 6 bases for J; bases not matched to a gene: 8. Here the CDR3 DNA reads TGTGCCTGGACCAAGACTAGCGGGATCGCCAATGAGCAGTTCTTC. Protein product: CAWTKTSGIANEQFF.

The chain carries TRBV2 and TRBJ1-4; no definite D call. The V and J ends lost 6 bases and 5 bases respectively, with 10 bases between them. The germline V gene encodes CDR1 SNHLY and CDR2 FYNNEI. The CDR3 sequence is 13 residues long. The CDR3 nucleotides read TGTGCCAGCAGGACGAGGATGAATGAAAAACTGTTTTTT. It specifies CASRTRMNEKLFF.

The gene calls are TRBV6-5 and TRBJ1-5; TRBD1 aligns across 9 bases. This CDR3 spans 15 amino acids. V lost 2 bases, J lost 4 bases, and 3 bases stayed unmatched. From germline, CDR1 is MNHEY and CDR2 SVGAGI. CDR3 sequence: CASSYSGQGNQPQHF. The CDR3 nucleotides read TGTGCCAGCAGTTACAGCGGACAGGGGAATCAGCCCCAGCATTTT.

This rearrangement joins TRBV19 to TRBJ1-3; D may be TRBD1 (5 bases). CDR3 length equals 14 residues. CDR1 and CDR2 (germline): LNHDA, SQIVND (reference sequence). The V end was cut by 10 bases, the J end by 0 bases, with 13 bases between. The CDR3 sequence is CATRQSSSGNTIYF. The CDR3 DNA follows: TGTGCCACCAGACAGTCGAGCTCTGGAAACACCATATATTTT.

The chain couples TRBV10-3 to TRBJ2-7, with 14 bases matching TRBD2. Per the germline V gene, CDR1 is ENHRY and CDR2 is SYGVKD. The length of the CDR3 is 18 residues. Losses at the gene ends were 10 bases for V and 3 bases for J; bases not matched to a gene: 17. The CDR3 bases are TGTGCCACAAAGGACGGACTAGCGGGGGGCCTAATGAACTACGAGCAGTACTTC. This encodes CATKDGLAGGLMNYEQYF.

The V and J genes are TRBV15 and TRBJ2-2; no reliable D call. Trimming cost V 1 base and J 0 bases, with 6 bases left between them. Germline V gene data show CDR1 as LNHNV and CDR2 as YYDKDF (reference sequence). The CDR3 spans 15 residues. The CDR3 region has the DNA TGTGCCACCAGCAGAGGCAGGACGAACACCGGGGAGCTGTTTTTT. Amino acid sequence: CATSRGRTNTGELFF.

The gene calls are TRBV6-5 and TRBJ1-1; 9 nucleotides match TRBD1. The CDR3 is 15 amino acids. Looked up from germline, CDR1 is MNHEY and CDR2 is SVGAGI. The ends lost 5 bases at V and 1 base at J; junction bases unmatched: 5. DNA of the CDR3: TGTGCCAGCAGTAAACAGGGGGCGCGGAACACTGAAGCTTTCTTT. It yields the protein CASSKQGARNTEAFF.

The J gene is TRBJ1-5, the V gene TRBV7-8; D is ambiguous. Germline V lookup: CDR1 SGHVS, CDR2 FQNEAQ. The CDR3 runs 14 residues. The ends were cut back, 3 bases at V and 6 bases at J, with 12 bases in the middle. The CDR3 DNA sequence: TGTGCCAGCAGCTTTGGCCGTGAGGGTCAGCCCCAGCATTTT. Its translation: CASSFGREGQPQHF. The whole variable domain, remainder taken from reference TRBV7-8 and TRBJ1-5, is GAGVSQSPRYKVAKRGQDVALRCDPISGHVSLFWYQQALGQGPEFLTYFQNEAQLDKSGLPSDRFFAERPEGSVSTLKIQRTQQEDSAVYLCASSFGREGQPQHFGDGTRLSIL.

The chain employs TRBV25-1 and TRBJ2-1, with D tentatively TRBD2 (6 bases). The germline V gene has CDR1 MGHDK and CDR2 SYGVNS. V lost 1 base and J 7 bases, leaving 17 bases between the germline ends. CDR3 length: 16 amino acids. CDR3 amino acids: CASSEFYSGPLNEQFF. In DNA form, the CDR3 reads TGTGCCAGCAGTGAATTCTACAGCGGGCCTCTAAATGAGCAGTTCTTC.

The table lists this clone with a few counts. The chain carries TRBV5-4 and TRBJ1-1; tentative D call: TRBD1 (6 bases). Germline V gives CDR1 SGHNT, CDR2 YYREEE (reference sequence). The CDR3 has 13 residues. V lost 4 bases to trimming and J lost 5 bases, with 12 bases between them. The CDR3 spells CASSGVQGTEAFF. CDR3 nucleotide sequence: TGTGCCAGCAGCGGGGTACAGGGTACTGAAGCTTTCTTT.

CDR3 region: CASSLGPQGNQPQHF. DNA for the CDR3: TGTGCCAGCAGCTTAGGACCCCAGGGAAATCAGCCCCAGCATTTT. V is TRBV7-3 and J is TRBJ1-5; D is perhaps TRBD1 (5 bases). V lost 2 bases and J lost 4, with 12 bases in between. In germline, CDR1 is SGHTA, CDR2 FQGTGA. This CDR3 contains 15 residues.

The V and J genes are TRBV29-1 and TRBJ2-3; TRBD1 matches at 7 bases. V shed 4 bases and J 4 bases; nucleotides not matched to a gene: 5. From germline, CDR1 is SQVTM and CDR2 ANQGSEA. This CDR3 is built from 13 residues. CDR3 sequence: CSVVKGTADTQYF. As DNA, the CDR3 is TGCAGCGTTGTTAAGGGGACAGCAGATACGCAGTATTTT.

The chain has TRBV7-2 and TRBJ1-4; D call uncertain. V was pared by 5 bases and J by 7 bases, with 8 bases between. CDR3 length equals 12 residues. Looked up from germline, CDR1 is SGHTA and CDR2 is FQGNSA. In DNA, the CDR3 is TGTGCCAGCAGCACTCTTCGTGAAAAACTGTTTTTT. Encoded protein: CASSTLREKLFF.

CDR3 loop: CASSLRSGANVLTF. In DNA form, the CDR3 reads TGTGCCAGCAGTTTGAGGTCTGGGGCCAACGTCCTGACTTTC. The chain links TRBV28 to TRBJ2-6; D remains ambiguous. The V gene's germline CDR1 is MDHEN and CDR2 SYDVKM. The CDR3 extends over 14 amino acids. V was cut by 3 bases and J by 1 base, with 4 bases left in between. The variable domain in full, with the rest retrieved from reference TRBV28 and TRBJ2-6, is DVKVTQSSRYLVKRTGEKVFLECVQDMDHENMFWYRQDPGLGLRLIYFSYDVKMKEKGDIPEGYSVSREKKERFSLILESASTNQTSMYLCASSLRSGANVLTFGAGSRLTVL.

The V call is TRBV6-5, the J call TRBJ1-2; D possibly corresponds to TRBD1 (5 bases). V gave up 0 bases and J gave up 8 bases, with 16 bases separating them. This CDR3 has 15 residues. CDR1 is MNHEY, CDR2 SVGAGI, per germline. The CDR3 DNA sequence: TGTGCCAGCAGTTACTCGAGGAGGGGAGTCTCGGGCTACACCTTC. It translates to CASSYSRRGVSGYTF.

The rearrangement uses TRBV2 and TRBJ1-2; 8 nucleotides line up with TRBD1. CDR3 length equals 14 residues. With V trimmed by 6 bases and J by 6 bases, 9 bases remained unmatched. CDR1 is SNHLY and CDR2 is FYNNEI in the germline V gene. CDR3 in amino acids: CASSVRTGIDGYTF. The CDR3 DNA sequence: TGTGCCAGCAGCGTAAGGACAGGGATCGATGGCTACACCTTC.